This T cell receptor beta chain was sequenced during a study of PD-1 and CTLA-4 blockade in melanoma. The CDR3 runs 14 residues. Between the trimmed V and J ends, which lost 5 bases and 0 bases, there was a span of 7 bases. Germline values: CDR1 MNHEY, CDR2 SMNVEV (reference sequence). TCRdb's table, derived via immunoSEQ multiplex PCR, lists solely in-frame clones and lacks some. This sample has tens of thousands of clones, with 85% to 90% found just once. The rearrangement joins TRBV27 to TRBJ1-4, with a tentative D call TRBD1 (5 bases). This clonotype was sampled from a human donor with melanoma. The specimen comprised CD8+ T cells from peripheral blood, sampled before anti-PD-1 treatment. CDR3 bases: TGTGCCAGCAGTGGGGCGTCAACTAATGAAAAACTGTTTTTT. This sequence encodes CASSGASTNEKLFF. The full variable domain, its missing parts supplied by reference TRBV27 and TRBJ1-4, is EAQVTQNPRYLITVTGKKLTVTCSQNMNHEYMSWYRQDPGLGLRQIYYSMNVEVTDKGDVPEGYKVSRKEKRNFPLILESPSPNQTSLYFCASSGASTNEKLFFGSGTQLSVL.